The 29 T cell receptor beta chains reported below all come from one sample, sequenced in a study of early stage breast cancer tumors. Using immunoSEQ multiplex PCR, the repertoire was profiled, and TCRdb retains in-frame clones only, with some absent. The data show tens of thousands of clones, with around 83% seen just once and about 1.3% held by the top ten. The sequenced sample consisted of blood. These receptors were collected from a person between 45 and 65 years old with breast cancer.

The chain recombines TRBV7-2 with TRBJ1-1; 8 nucleotides align to TRBD1. The CDR3 is 16 residues long. Germline V gene lookup returns CDR1 SGHTA and CDR2 FQGNSA. V was pared by 5 bases and J by 1 base, with 9 bases of the junction left unmatched. This chain's CDR3 is CASSQLYQGANTEAFF. CDR3 sequence (DNA): TGTGCCAGCAGCCAACTCTATCAGGGGGCGAACACTGAAGCTTTCTTT.

This rearrangement joins TRBV5-8 to TRBJ1-3, with no clear D. Trimming took 5 bases from V and 0 from J, leaving 9 bases between them. Germline V CDR1 and CDR2: SGHTS, YDEGEE. The CDR3 loop spans 14 amino acids. The CDR3 sequence is CASSPRFSGNTIYF. CDR3 DNA sequence: TGTGCCAGCAGTCCCAGGTTCTCTGGAAACACCATATATTTT. Full variable domain (outside the CDR3, taken from reference TRBV5-8 and TRBJ1-3): EAGVTQSPTHLIKTRGQQATLRCSPISGHTSVYWYQQALGLGLQFLLWYDEGEERNRGNFPPRFSGRQFPNYSSELNVNALELEDSALYLCASSPRFSGNTIYFGEGSWLTVV.

The V gene is TRBV6-6, the J gene TRBJ2-5; D not resolved. The CDR3 totals 13 residues. Germline V CDR1 and CDR2: MNHNY, SVGAGI (reference sequence). V dropped 7 bases and J dropped 5 bases, with 14 bases sitting between them. The chain's CDR3 is CASTLGVLETQYF. The CDR3 DNA reads TGTGCCAGCACCCTTGGGGTGTTGGAGACCCAGTACTTC.

The chain employs TRBV9 and TRBJ2-2; 9 bases match TRBD2. The CDR3 has 15 residues. Trimming removed 3 bases from V and 7 bases from J; junction bases left unmatched: 7. Germline V CDR1 and CDR2: SGDLS, YYNGEE. CDR3 in DNA: TGTGCCAGCAGCGACGGGACTAGCTTTGGCGGGGAGCTGTTTTTT. Encoded protein: CASSDGTSFGGELFF. The full variable domain, rest sourced from reference TRBV9 and TRBJ2-2, is DSGVTQTPKHLITATGQRVTLRCSPRSGDLSVYWYQQSLDQGLQFLIQYYNGEERAKGNILERFSAQQFPDLHSELNLSSLELGDSALYFCASSDGTSFGGELFFGEGSRLTVL.

The CDR3 DNA reads TGCGCCAGCAGCTCCTTGACAGGGTCATACCAAGAGACCCAGTACTTC. Its translation: CASSSLTGSYQETQYF. The genes are TRBV5-1 and TRBJ2-5; 7 nucleotides line up with TRBD1. Germline CDR1 reads SGHRS; CDR2 reads YFSETQ. The junction had 8 bases not matched to a gene; V was cut back by 3 bases and J by 0 bases. CDR3 length equals 16 residues.

This chain uses TRBV7-2 with TRBJ2-4, with 8 bases aligning to TRBD1. Per germline, CDR1 SGHTA and CDR2 FQGNSA. Germline trimming cut 5 bases from V and 9 bases from J; bases unmatched to any gene: 6. CDR3 size: 13 residues. The DNA for the CDR3 is TGTGCCAGCAGCCCTAGGACAGGGACCATTCAGTACTTC. Amino acid sequence: CASSPRTGTIQYF.

V gene TRBV19 combines with J gene TRBJ2-4; D uncertain. This CDR3 region has 14 residues. Trimming left V 0 bases short and J 7 bases short, with 10 bases between. CDR1 LNHDA and CDR2 SQIVND come from the germline V gene (reference sequence). Here the CDR3 DNA reads TGTGCCAGTAGTATAGATCTTGTACTTAACATTCAGTACTTC. Translating gives CASSIDLVLNIQYF.

The chain has TRBV15 and TRBJ1-2; D is uncertain. Trimming removed 0 bases at V and 12 bases at J, with 14 bases between. Germline values: CDR1 LNHNV, CDR2 YYDKDF (reference sequence). This CDR3 is 13 amino acids long. The CDR3 DNA is TGTGCCACCAGCAGAGATCGAGGACCTACTAACACCTTC. Amino acid sequence: CATSRDRGPTNTF.

This clone was observed a handful of times. The chain uses TRBV10-3 and TRBJ1-4; a possible D gene is TRBD1 (6 bases). The CDR3 is 11 residues long. The germline gives CDR1 ENHRY, CDR2 SYGVKD. Between the trimmed V and J ends, which lost 11 bases and 8 bases, there was a span of 12 bases. In nucleotides, the CDR3 is TGTGCCGTACAGGGTGGAGAAAAACTGTTTTTT. The encoded protein is CAVQGGEKLFF.

The chain joins TRBV11-3 to TRBJ2-6, with a possible D match to TRBD2 (6 bases). The CDR3 totals 17 residues. V was clipped by 1 base and J by 5 bases, with 15 bases between them. In germline, CDR1 is SGHNT, CDR2 YENEEA. CDR3 protein: CASSLGGGVMWANVLTF. The DNA for the CDR3 is TGTGCCAGCAGCTTAGGTGGAGGGGTAATGTGGGCCAACGTCCTGACTTTC.

Comment on this clone: A read error may produce the germline difference seen at one junction end. The same CDR3 arises from other DNA sequences in this sample as well. The chain carries TRBV4-3 and TRBJ2-7, with unresolved D. The germline gives CDR1 LGHNA, CDR2 YSLEER. The CDR3 spans 15 residues. The CDR3 DNA follows: TGCGCCAGTAGCCAAGAGCCCCATGGCAGGTACGAGCAGTACTTC. This encodes CASSQEPHGRYEQYF.

This chain links TRBV10-1 with TRBJ2-7; D gene ambiguous. The CDR3 extends over 15 amino acids. Germline CDR1 WNHNN, CDR2 SYGVQD (reference sequence). Between the trimmed V and J ends, which lost 0 bases and 3 bases, there was a span of 12 bases. The CDR3, as DNA: TGCGCCAGCAGTGAGTCACTTGGTGGAAGCTACGAGCAGTACTTC. Its protein is CASSESLGGSYEQYF.

This chain links TRBV29-1 with TRBJ2-1, with 9 bases fitting TRBD2. The CDR3 is 14 residues long. Germline values: CDR1 SQVTM, CDR2 ANQGSEA. With 6 bases clipped from V and 6 bases from J, the junction kept 9 bases outside the gene matches. In DNA, the CDR3 is TGCAGCGTGGCAGCGGGGGGCCTCAGCAATGAGCAGTTCTTC. Its protein is CSVAAGGLSNEQFF.

This clone is a singleton in its sample. The chain is built from TRBV4-3 and TRBJ2-1; D perhaps matches TRBD1 (5 bases). Germline V lookup: CDR1 LGHNA, CDR2 YSLEER. This CDR3 is built from 15 residues. Trimming removed 3 bases from V and 7 bases from J, with 16 bases in between. The CDR3 DNA is TGCGCCAGCAGCCACAATGGCGGATCAGGGAATGAGCAGTTCTTC. Translating it yields CASSHNGGSGNEQFF.

The J gene is TRBJ2-3, the V gene TRBV27; no reliable D call. The germline gives CDR1 MNHEY, CDR2 SMNVEV (reference sequence). The V and J ends lost 6 bases and 3 bases respectively, with 10 bases between them. The CDR3 consists of 13 residues. CDR3 nucleotides: TGTGCCAGCAGCTCTTTGGGGACAGATACGCAGTATTTT. As protein: CASSSLGTDTQYF.

The rearrangement uses TRBV9 and TRBJ2-6; no definite D call. This CDR3 contains 14 residues. With 4 bases removed from V and 0 bases from J, the gap between germline ends came to 5 bases. CDR1 is SGDLS, CDR2 YYNGEE, per germline. The DNA of the CDR3 is TGTGCCAGCAGCCGGAGCTCTGGGGCCAACGTCCTGACTTTC. Its translation is CASSRSSGANVLTF.

This chain connects TRBV6-6 to TRBJ2-5, with D perhaps TRBD1 (6 bases). The CDR3 has 14 residues. Per germline, CDR1 MNHNY and CDR2 SVGAGI (reference sequence). V dropped 2 bases and J dropped 9 bases, with 16 bases sitting between them. The chain's CDR3 is CASSYGVGAIAQYF. The CDR3 bases are TGTGCCAGCAGTTACGGGGTGGGGGCGATCGCCCAGTACTTC.

The chain joins TRBV6-5 to TRBJ2-7; the match to TRBD2 covers 7 bases. CDR1 and CDR2 (germline): MNHEY, SVGAGI. The CDR3 is 14 residues long. The junction had 8 bases not matched to a gene; V was cut back by 6 bases and J by 3 bases. The DNA for the CDR3 is TGTGCCAGCAGGGATCCTAGCGGTGACTACGAGCAGTACTTC. It specifies CASRDPSGDYEQYF.

The V and J genes are TRBV28 and TRBJ2-3, with 11 bases lining up with TRBD2. Germline V gene sequence: CDR1 MDHEN, CDR2 SYDVKM. Trimming removed 7 bases from V and 0 bases from J; junction bases left unmatched: 12. CDR3 length: 18 amino acids. CDR3 nucleotide sequence: TGTGCCAGCACCACATGGCTAGCGGGGGGTCCCAGCACAGATACGCAGTATTTT. Protein sequence: CASTTWLAGGPSTDTQYF.

As for this clone: Mismatch with germline at one junction end may stem from a read error. The chain is built from TRBV4-2 and TRBJ1-2, with no clear D. The CDR3 sequence is 14 residues long. Per the germline V gene, CDR1 is LGHNA and CDR2 is YNFKEQ. CDR3 region: CASTQANTGVGYTF. DNA of the CDR3: TGTGCCAGCACCCAAGCCAATACCGGGGTTGGCTACACCTTC.

The chain combines TRBV7-2 with TRBJ2-7; 7 positions agree with TRBD1. The V and J ends lost 1 base and 2 bases, in that order; junction bases with no gene match: 2. The CDR3 loop spans 14 amino acids. Germline V lookup: CDR1 SGHTA, CDR2 FQGNSA. In DNA form, the CDR3 reads TGTGCCAGCAGCTTAGACAGGGGCCCCTACGAGCAGTACTTC. This encodes CASSLDRGPYEQYF.

This clone was seen a single time. The V gene is TRBV11-2, the J gene TRBJ1-6; 9 bases line up with TRBD1. The CDR3 extends over 15 amino acids. Germline assignment: CDR1 SGHAT and CDR2 FQNNGV. The junction had 7 bases not matched to a gene; V was cut back by 5 bases and J by 8 bases. The CDR3 loop reads CASSLRQGGDSPLHF. The CDR3 bases are TGTGCCAGCAGCCTCAGACAGGGGGGGGATTCACCCCTCCACTTT.

This chain links TRBV7-2 with TRBJ2-7; TRBD2 aligns across 9 bases. This CDR3 has 15 residues. V gave up 2 bases and J gave up 5 bases; unmatched junction bases: 7. From germline, CDR1 is SGHTA and CDR2 FQGNSA. CDR3 region: CASSLYSGSSNEQYF. CDR3 coding DNA: TGTGCCAGCAGCTTATATAGCGGGAGTTCCAACGAGCAGTACTTC. Full variable domain (outside the CDR3, taken from reference TRBV7-2 and TRBJ2-7): GAGVSQSPSNKVTEKGKDVELRCDPISGHTALYWYRQSLGQGLEFLIYFQGNSAPDKSGLPSDRFSAERTGGSVSTLTIQRTQQEDSAVYLCASSLYSGSSNEQYFGPGTRLTVT.

This sequence joins TRBV7-9 and TRBJ2-7; 7 bases are a match to TRBD2. Losses at the gene ends were 5 bases for V and 3 bases for J; bases not matched to a gene: 7. The CDR3 runs 14 residues. Germline V CDR1 and CDR2: SEHNR, FQNEAQ (reference sequence). The CDR3 spells CASSLVAGLYEQYF. The CDR3 DNA is TGTGCCAGCAGCCTGGTAGCGGGCCTCTACGAGCAGTACTTC.

V and J are TRBV6-5 and TRBJ2-1, with 7 bases fitting TRBD1. This CDR3 contains 15 residues. Germline assignment: CDR1 MNHEY and CDR2 SVGAGI. V shed 6 bases, J shed 0 bases, and the junction held 5 bases outside the gene matches. The CDR3 DNA is TGTGCCAGCAGGCATTCAGGGGGCTCCTACAATGAGCAGTTCTTC. Translated, it gives CASRHSGGSYNEQFF.

The chain has TRBV1 and TRBJ2-7; no DNA check was done on the table's D call, TRBD2. TRBV1 is termed a pseudogene. CDR3 length: 19 residues. CDR3 residues: CTSSHLPPGGRAACYEQYF. DNA for the CDR3: TGCACCAGCAGCCACCTCCCCCCAGGCGGGAGGGCCGCTTGCTACGAGCAGTACTTC.

This clone was seen a single time. The chain is built from TRBV14 and TRBJ1-2; D not resolved. CDR1 is SGHDN, CDR2 FVKESK, per germline. CDR3 length equals 13 residues. Trimming removed 1 base from V and 5 bases from J, with 8 bases in between. The CDR3 sequence: CASSQGGAYGYTF. DNA of the CDR3: TGTGCCAGCAGCCAAGGGGGTGCGTATGGCTACACCTTC. The full variable domain, its missing parts supplied by reference TRBV14 and TRBJ1-2, is EAGVTQFPSHSVIEKGQTVTLRCDPISGHDNLYWYRRVMGKEIKFLLHFVKESKQDESGMPNNRFLAERTGGTYSTLKVQPAELEDSGVYFCASSQGGAYGYTFGSGTRLTVV.

This clone appeared once. The chain employs TRBV7-9 and TRBJ2-3, with 13 positions matching TRBD2. With V trimmed by 5 bases and J by 0 bases, 2 bases remained unmatched. The CDR3 is 16 amino acids. The germline V gene has CDR1 SEHNR and CDR2 FQNEAQ (reference sequence). DNA for the CDR3: TGTGCCAGCAGCAGGGGACTAGCGGGAAGCACAGATACGCAGTATTTT. Amino acids: CASSRGLAGSTDTQYF. The whole variable domain, remainder taken from reference TRBV7-9 and TRBJ2-3, is DTGVSQNPRHKITKRGQNVTFRCDPISEHNRLYWYRQTLGQGPEFLTYFQNEAQLEKSRLLSDRFSAERPKGSFSTLEIQRTEQGDSAMYLCASSRGLAGSTDTQYFGPGTRLTVL.

This sequence joins TRBV5-4 and TRBJ2-3; D may be TRBD2 (6 bases). This CDR3 has 17 residues. Trimming took off 0 bases at V and 0 bases at J, with 14 bases between the two ends. Germline V CDR1 and CDR2: SGHNT, YYREEE (reference sequence). The CDR3 DNA follows: TGTGCCAGCAGCTTGGTACTGGGGGGACCTAGCACAGATACGCAGTATTTT. This translates into CASSLVLGGPSTDTQYF.